This TCR beta chain was profiled in a study of cytomegalovirus exposure and HLA in healthy donors. Use of 60 Vbeta and 13 Jbeta primers characterized the PCR. Here immunoSEQ multiplex PCR was the method, and the copy in TCRdb shows in-frame clones only, minus some. The sample yields some 150,000 clones, around 79% seen once. In germline, CDR1 is SGHVS, CDR2 FQNEAQ. CDR3 length: 20 residues. J gave up 3 bases and V 5 bases, and 22 bases lay outside the gene matches. This sequence joins TRBV7-8 and TRBJ2-3; 8 nucleotides line up with TRBD2. The source material was PBMCs. The clonotype originates from a woman between 40 and 50 years old in good health and CMV-seronegative. CDR3 nucleotide sequence: TGTGCCAGCAGCGGAAAGGCCGAAGGGGAGTACAGCGGGAGAACAGATACGCAGTATTTT. Its protein product is CASSGKAEGEYSGRTDTQYF.